The present T cell receptor (beta chain) was sequenced within a study of shared clonotypes between healthy human individuals. Genomic DNA of every subset was divided equally among multiple immunoSEQ plates. Replicate PCRs for sorted subsets used 200 ng DNA; this equaled tens of thousands of T cell genomes. Generated by immunoSEQ multiplex PCR, the TCRdb table keeps only in-frame clones and is missing some. The data show 300,000 or so clones, roughly 70% seen once. CDR1 is MDHEN, CDR2 SYDVKM, per germline. V dropped 2 bases and J dropped 0; count of bases not matched to a gene: 6. The CDR3 spans 16 residues. This clone was counted ten times or more. The target antigen is unknown. The study's findings and limits: A generally larger estimated richness was seen in naive subsets than in memory subsets.

There were no recent acute infections or vaccinations among the donors, who were healthy HIV-negative adults. Specimen: memory CD4+ T cells sorted from blood. Regarding subset: CD45RA-negative fraction. This rearrangement joins TRBV28 to TRBJ1-2, with TRBD1 identical over 7 bases. The clonotype originates from a man under 40 in good health. The DNA for the CDR3 is TGTGCCAGCAGTTTAGTCGGGGACAGATCTAACTATGGCTACACCTTC. Encoded protein: CASSLVGDRSNYGYTF.